This T cell receptor beta chain derives from a study of T cell responses to AZD1222 COVID-19 vaccine. Whole-study results and caveats: At 160-218 and 743-854, vaccine-associated CD4 TCRs were dominant, and they spanned spike. Clonal diversity was possibly underestimated, and the donors were mostly white British, with more females.

As for this clone: Its specificity is not known.

TCRdb's copy holds only in-frame clones and misses some; the assay was immunoSEQ multiplex PCR. This table has around 110,000 clones, 90% to 95% appearing once. The CDR3 sequence is 17 residues long. The V gene's germline CDR1 is SGHRS and CDR2 YFSETQ. The V segment lost 3 bases and the J segment 0 bases; nucleotides outside the gene matches: 4. The source material was peripheral blood, sampled on day 0 of AZD1222 vaccination. The clonotype comes from an adult in good health. The chain combines TRBV5-1 with TRBJ2-6; TRBD1 matches 9 bases. The CDR3 DNA reads TGCGCCAGCAGCTGGACAGGGGTGAACTCTGGGGCCAACGTCCTGACTTTC. Amino acid sequence: CASSWTGVNSGANVLTF.